This T cell receptor (beta chain) is drawn from a study of glioma-infiltrating T cells after dendritic cell vaccination. Across the whole study: Samples are from glioblastoma patients in Phase I and II dendritic cell vaccine trials. Autologous tumor lysate was loaded overnight onto monocyte-derived dendritic cells grown seven to eight days with IL-4 and GM-CSF.

Study conclusions and caveats: Estimated pretreatment TIL content predicted outcome after dendritic cell vaccination.

About this clone itself: No antigen is known for it.

Generated by immunoSEQ multiplex PCR, the TCRdb table keeps only in-frame clones and is missing some. There are about 63,000 clones in the sample; approximately 87% occur only once, and about 8.1% lies in the top ten. Sample time point: after dendritic cell vaccination, including at tumor progression/relapse. Fresh-frozen tumor tissue and more than two years of survival data were available for all. The sequence derives from a human donor with glioblastoma. Specimen: blood, collected after dendritic cell vaccination.

The CDR3 region has the DNA TGTGCCACCACGACCGGGACAGGTGGTTCACCCCTCCACTTT. This codes for CATTTGTGGSPLHF. V is TRBV2 and J is TRBJ1-6, with 8 bases identical to TRBD1. The length of the CDR3 is 14 residues. Germline V gives CDR1 SNHLY, CDR2 FYNNEI. The J segment lost 9 bases and the V segment lost 10 bases, leaving 11 bases of the junction unmatched. The variable domain in full, completed from reference TRBV2 and TRBJ1-6, reads EPEVTQTPSHQVTQMGQEVILRCVPISNHLYFYWYRQILGQKVEFLVSFYNNEISEKSEIFDDQFSVERPDGSNFTLKIRSTKLEDSAMYFCATTTGTGGSPLHFGNGTRLTVT.